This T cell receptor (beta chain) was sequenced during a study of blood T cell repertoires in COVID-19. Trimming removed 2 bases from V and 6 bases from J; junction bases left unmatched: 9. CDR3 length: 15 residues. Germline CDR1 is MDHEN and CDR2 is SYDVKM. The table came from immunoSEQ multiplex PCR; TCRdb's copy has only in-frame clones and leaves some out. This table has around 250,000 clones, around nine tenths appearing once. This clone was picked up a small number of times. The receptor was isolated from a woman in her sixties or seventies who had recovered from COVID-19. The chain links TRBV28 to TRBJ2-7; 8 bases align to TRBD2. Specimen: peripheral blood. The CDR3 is CASSLLSGDSSEQYF. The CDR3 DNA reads TGTGCCAGCAGTTTACTTAGCGGGGATAGTAGCGAGCAGTACTTC.